The clone carrying this T cell receptor (beta chain) was recorded at least ten times. Its antigen is not identified. The protocol was immunoSEQ multiplex PCR, while the TCRdb copy is restricted to in-frame clones and leaves out a portion. The table lists approximately 100,000 clones, approximately 90% of them singletons, with approximately 0.6% in the top ten. Stated time point: baseline, week 1 (first vaccination visit). Treatment defined: pre-vaccination baseline after standard-of-care therapy. J was trimmed by 7 bases and V by 7 bases; bases with no gene match: 2. Germline-derived CDR1 and CDR2 are SNHLY and FYNNEI. CDR3 length: 11 amino acids. This specimen belongs to a study of a mutant IDH1 vaccine in newly diagnosed glioma. General observations from the study: Of all patients, around 93% showed vaccine-induced immune responses.

Sequenced material: PBMCs, taken from a glioma patient treated with radiotherapy, temozolomide or both. This clonotype was obtained from a woman aged 45-65 years with glioma. The gene calls are TRBV2 and TRBJ1-1, with TRBD1 matching over 8 bases. The CDR3 DNA is TGTGCCAGCAACGACAGGGGTGAAGCTTTCTTT. Its translation is CASNDRGEAFF. Full variable domain (missing parts from reference TRBV2 and TRBJ1-1): EPEVTQTPSHQVTQMGQEVILRCVPISNHLYFYWYRQILGQKVEFLVSFYNNEISEKSEIFDDQFSVERPDGSNFTLKIRSTKLEDSAMYFCASNDRGEAFFGQGTRLTVV.